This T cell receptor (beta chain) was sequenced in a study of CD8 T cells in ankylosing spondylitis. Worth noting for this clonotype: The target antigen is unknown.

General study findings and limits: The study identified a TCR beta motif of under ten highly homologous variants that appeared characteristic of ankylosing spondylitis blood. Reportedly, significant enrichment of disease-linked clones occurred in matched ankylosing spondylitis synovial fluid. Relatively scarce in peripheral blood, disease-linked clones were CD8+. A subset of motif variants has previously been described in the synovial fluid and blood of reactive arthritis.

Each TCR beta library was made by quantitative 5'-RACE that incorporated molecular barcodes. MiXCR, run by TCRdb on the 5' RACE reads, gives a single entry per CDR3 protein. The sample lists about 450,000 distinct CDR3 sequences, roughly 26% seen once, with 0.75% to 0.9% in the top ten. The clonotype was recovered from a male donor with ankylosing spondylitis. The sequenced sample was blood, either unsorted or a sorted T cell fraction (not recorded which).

CDR3 residues: CASSSRRLAGGSGDNEQFF. CDR3 DNA: TGTGCCAGCAGCTCCAGAAGGCTAGCGGGAGGGTCCGGGGACAATGAGCAGTTCTTC. The rearrangement links TRBV21-1 to TRBJ2-1; the table names TRBD2, a call not compared with the DNA. TRBV21-1 is marked as a pseudogene. The CDR3 sequence is 19 residues long.